This TCR beta chain was documented in a study of blood T cell repertoires in COVID-19. On the study more broadly: The United States, Italy and Spain provided the acute and convalescent COVID-19 samples. Sample material is recorded as cDNA or gDNA derived from T cells, B-cell-depleted T cells, or PBMCs.

Original analysis: The assay estimated nucleated cells by amplifying reference gene primers. Assay used: immunoSEQ multiplex PCR; TCRdb lists only in-frame clones, some missing. The V and J calls and clone size are taken from that table; D and trimming were inferred from the DNA. The data contain over 250,000 clones, approximately 85% of them singletons. This CDR3 is 14 amino acids long. CDR1 is SQVTM and CDR2 is ANQGSEA in the germline V gene. V gave up 1 base and J gave up 5 bases, with 14 bases separating them. The gene calls are TRBV29-1 and TRBJ1-1, with D perhaps TRBD1 (5 bases). Sequencing input: peripheral blood. This clonotype was sampled from a woman aged 70-85 years with acute or convalescent COVID-19. Written as DNA, the CDR3 is TGCAGCGTTGAAGGTCAGGAGGGGAAGACTGAAGCTTTCTTT. Translating it yields CSVEGQEGKTEAFF.